The source of this TCR beta chain is a study of T cells in Graves' hyperthyroidism and ophthalmopathy. Notes on the study in general: Ophthalmopathy was model-predicted a median roughly six months pre-onset.

Amplification targeted TCR beta CDR3 regions from RNA transcripts. TCR CDR3 regions were first amplified by RT-PCR with HTBI primers. TCRdb recomputed calls from the multiplex PCR reads with MiXCR, one row per CDR3 protein. The top ten clones hold roughly 18% of a sample with hundreds of thousands of distinct CDR3 sequences, over 15% of them seen once. The germline CDR1 and CDR2 sequences are DFQATT and SNEGSKA (reference sequence). The CDR3 has 14 residues. Trimming removed 3 bases from V and 0 bases from J; junction bases left unmatched: 3. This clonotype turned up a few times. Its antigen is unknown.

The chain joins TRBV20-1 to TRBJ1-2, with 8 bases lining up with TRBD1. The sample taken for sequencing was blood. The receptor was derived from a woman in her late teens or twenties with Graves' ophthalmopathy. CDR3 in amino acids: CSASDRGTNYGYTF. CDR3 DNA: TGCAGTGCTAGTGACAGGGGTACTAACTATGGCTACACCTTC.